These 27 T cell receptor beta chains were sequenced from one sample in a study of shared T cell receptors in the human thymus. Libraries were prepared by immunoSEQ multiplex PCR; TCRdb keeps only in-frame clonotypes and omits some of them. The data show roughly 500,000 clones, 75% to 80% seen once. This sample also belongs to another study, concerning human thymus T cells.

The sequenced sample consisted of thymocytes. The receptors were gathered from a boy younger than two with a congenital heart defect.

CDR3 nucleotide sequence: TGTGCCAGCAGCCAAGAAAAACCTGACAGGAACACTGAAGCTTTCTTT. It codes for CASSQEKPDRNTEAFF. This rearrangement joins TRBV4-2 to TRBJ1-1, with a tentative D call TRBD1 (5 bases). V lost 0 bases and J lost 1, with 12 bases in between. Germline V gene sequence: CDR1 LGHNA, CDR2 YNFKEQ. This CDR3 region has 16 residues.

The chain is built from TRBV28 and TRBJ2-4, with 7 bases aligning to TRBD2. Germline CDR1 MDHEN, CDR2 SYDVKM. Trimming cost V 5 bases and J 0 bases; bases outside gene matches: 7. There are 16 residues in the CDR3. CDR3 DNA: TGTGCCAGCAGTCCTTGGGAGGGCCTAGCCAAAAACATTCAGTACTTC. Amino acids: CASSPWEGLAKNIQYF.

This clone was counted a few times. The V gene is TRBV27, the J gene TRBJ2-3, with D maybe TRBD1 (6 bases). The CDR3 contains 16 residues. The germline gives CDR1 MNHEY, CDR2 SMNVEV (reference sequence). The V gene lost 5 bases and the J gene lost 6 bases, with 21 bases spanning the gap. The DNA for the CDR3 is TGTGCCAGCAGTCCTGGAGTGGGGGCGCACGCGGATACGCAGTATTTT. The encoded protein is CASSPGVGAHADTQYF.

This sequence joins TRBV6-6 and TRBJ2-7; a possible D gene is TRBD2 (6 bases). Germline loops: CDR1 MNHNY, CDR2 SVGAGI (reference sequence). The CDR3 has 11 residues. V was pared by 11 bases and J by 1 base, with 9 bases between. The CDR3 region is CAVRGSYEQYF. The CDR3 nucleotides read TGTGCCGTACGGGGGTCCTACGAGCAGTACTTC.

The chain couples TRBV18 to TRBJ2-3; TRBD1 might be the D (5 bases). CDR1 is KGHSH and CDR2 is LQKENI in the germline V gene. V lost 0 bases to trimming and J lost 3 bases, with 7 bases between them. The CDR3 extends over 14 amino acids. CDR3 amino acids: CASSPPRATDTQYF. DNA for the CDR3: TGTGCCAGCTCACCACCCAGGGCTACAGATACGCAGTATTTT.

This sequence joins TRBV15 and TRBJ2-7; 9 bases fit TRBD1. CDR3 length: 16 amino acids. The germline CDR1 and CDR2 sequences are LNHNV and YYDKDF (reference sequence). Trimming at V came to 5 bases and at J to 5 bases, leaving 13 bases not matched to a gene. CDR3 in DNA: TGTGCCACCAGCTTACATAGGGGACAGGGAACAGACGAGCAGTACTTC. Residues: CATSLHRGQGTDEQYF.

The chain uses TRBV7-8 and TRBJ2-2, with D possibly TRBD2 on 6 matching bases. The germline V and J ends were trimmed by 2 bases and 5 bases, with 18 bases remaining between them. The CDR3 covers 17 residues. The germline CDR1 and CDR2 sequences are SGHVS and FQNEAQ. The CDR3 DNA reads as TGTGCCAGCAGCTTACCGGGTCGGGAGTTTGGAACCGGGGAGCTGTTTTTT. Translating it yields CASSLPGREFGTGELFF.

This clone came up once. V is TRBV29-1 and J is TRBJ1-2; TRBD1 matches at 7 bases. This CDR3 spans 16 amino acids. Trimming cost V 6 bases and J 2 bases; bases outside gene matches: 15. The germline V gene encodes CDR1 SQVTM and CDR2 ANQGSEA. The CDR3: CSVRRQGARGNYGYTF. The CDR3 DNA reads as TGCAGCGTGCGACGACAGGGTGCTAGAGGGAACTATGGCTACACCTTC.

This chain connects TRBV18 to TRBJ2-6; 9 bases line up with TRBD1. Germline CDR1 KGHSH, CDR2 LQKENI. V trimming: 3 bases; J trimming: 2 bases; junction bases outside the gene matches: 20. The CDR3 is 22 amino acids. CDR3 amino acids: CASSPPGQGSGLSRAGANVLTF. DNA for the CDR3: TGTGCCAGCTCACCCCCGGGACAGGGTTCGGGTTTGTCTCGGGCTGGGGCCAACGTCCTGACTTTC.

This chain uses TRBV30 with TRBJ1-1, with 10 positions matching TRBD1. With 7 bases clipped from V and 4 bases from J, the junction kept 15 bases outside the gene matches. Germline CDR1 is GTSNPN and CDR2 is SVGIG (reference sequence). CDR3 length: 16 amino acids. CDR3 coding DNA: TGTGCCTCTAATGCGGGACAGGGGCCAATGAGCACTGAAGCTTTCTTT. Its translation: CASNAGQGPMSTEAFF. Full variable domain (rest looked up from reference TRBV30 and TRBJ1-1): SQTIHQWPATLVQPVGSPLSLECTVEGTSNPNLYWYRQAAGRGLQLLFYSVGIGQISSEVPQNLSASRPQDRQFILSSKKLLLSDSGFYLCASNAGQGPMSTEAFFGQGTRLTVV.

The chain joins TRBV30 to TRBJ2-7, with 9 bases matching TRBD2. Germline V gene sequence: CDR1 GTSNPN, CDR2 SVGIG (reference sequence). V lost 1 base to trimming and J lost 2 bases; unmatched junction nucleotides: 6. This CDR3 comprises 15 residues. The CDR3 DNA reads TGTGCCTGGAGTGCGGGGCTAGCGGGAACCTACGAGCAGTACTTC. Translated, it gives CAWSAGLAGTYEQYF.

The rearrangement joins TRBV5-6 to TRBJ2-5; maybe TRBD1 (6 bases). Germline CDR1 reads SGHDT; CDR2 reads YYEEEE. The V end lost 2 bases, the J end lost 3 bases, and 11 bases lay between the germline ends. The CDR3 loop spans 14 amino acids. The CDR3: CASSFRGTKETQYF. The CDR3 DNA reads TGTGCCAGCAGCTTTAGGGGGACCAAAGAGACCCAGTACTTC.

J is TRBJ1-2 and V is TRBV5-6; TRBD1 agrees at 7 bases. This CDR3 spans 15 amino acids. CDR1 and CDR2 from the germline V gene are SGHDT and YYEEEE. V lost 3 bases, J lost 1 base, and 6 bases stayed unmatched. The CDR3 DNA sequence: TGTGCCAGCAGCTACCAACAGGGGTTTAACTATGGCTACACCTTC. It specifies CASSYQQGFNYGYTF.

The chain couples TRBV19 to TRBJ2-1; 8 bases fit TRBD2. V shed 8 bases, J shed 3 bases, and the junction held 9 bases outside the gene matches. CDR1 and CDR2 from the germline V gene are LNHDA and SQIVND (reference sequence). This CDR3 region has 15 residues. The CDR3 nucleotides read TGTGCCAGTGAGGTAGGAGCGGGAGTCTACAATGAGCAGTTCTTC. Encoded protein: CASEVGAGVYNEQFF.

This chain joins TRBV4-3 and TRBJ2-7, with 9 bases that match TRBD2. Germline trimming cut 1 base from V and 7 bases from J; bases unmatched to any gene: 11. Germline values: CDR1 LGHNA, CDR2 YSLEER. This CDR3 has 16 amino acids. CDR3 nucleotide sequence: TGCGCCAGCAGCCAAGGGTCCCGCGGGAGGGCCGGGGAGCAGTACTTC. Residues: CASSQGSRGRAGEQYF.

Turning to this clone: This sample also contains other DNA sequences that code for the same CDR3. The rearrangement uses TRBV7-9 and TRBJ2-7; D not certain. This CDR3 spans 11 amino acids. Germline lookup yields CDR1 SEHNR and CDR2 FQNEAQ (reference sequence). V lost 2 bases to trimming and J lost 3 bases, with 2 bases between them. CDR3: CASSLLYEQYF. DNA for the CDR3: TGTGCCAGCAGCTTACTCTACGAGCAGTACTTC.

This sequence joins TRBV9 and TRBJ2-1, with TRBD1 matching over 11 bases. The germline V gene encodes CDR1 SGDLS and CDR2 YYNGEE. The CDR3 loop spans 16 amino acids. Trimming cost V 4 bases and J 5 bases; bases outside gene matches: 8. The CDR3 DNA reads TGTGCCAGCAGCCCCCGGGACAGGGGGAAGCACAATGAGCAGTTCTTC. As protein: CASSPRDRGKHNEQFF.

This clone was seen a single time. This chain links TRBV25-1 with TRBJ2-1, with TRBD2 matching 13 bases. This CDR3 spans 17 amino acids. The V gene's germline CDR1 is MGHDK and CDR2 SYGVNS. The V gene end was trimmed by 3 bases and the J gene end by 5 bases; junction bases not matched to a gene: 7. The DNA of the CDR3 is TGTGCCAGCAGTGATCCCGGGACTAGCGGGAAAGACAATGAGCAGTTCTTC. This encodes CASSDPGTSGKDNEQFF.

The CDR3 protein is CASTGGTGAEQYF. In nucleotides, the CDR3 is TGTGCCAGCACCGGGGGGACAGGGGCTGAGCAGTACTTC. The rearrangement joins TRBV2 to TRBJ2-7; TRBD1 matches 10 bases. The CDR3 is made up of 13 amino acids. Germline V gene sequence: CDR1 SNHLY, CDR2 FYNNEI. V lost 7 bases and J lost 7; bases outside the gene matches: 7.

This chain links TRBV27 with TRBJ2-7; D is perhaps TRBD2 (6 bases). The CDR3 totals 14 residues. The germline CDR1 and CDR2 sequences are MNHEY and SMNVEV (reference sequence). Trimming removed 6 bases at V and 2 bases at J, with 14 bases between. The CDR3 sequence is CASRASVPTYEQYF. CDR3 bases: TGTGCCAGCAGGGCTAGCGTACCCACCTACGAGCAGTACTTC.

CDR3 sequence: CASSTTSGSYNEQFF. CDR3 nucleotides: TGCGCCAGCAGTACTACTAGCGGATCCTACAATGAGCAGTTCTTC. The chain combines TRBV10-2 with TRBJ2-1, with TRBD2 matching 8 bases. The germline gives CDR1 WSHSY, CDR2 SAAADI. The CDR3 runs 15 residues. The V and J ends lost 5 bases and 1 base, in that order; junction bases with no gene match: 4.

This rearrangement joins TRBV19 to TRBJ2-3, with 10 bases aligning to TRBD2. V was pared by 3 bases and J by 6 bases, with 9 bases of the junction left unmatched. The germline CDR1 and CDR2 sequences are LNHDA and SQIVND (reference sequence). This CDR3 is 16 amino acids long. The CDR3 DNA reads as TGTGCCAGTAGTATTAAGCGGGAGGGCCCAGACGATACGCAGTATTTT. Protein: CASSIKREGPDDTQYF.

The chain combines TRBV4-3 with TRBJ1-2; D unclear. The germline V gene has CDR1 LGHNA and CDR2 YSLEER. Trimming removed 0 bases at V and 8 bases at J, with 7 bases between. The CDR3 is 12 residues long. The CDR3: CASSQEGGGYTF. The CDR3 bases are TGCGCCAGCAGCCAAGAAGGAGGCGGCTACACCTTC.

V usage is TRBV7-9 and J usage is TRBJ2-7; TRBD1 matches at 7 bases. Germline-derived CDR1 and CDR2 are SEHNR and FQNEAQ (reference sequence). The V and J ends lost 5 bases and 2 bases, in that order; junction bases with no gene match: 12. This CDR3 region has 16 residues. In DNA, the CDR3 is TGTGCCAGCAGCCCCTTGGGGCAGGGGGACACCTACGAGCAGTACTTC. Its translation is CASSPLGQGDTYEQYF. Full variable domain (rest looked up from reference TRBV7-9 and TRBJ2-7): DTGVSQNPRHKITKRGQNVTFRCDPISEHNRLYWYRQTLGQGPEFLTYFQNEAQLEKSRLLSDRFSAERPKGSFSTLEIQRTEQGDSAMYLCASSPLGQGDTYEQYFGPGTRLTVT.

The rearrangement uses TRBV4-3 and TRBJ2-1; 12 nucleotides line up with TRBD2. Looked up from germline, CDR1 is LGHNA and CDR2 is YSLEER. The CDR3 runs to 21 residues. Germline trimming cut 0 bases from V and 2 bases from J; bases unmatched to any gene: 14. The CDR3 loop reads CASSQEAGTRLAGGPYNEQFF. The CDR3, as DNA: TGCGCCAGCAGCCAAGAGGCCGGGACGAGGCTAGCGGGAGGGCCCTACAATGAGCAGTTCTTC.

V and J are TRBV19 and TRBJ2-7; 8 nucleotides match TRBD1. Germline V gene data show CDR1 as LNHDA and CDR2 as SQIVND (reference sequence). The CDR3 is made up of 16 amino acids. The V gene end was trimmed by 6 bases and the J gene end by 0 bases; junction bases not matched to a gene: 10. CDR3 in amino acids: CASSPKDRVPSYEQYF. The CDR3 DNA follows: TGTGCCAGTAGCCCGAAGGACAGGGTGCCCTCCTACGAGCAGTACTTC.

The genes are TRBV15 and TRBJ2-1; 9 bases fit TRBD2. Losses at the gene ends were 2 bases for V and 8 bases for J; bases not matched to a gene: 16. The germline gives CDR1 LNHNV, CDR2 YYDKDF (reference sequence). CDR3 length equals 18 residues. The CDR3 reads CATSRKEAGGPCSYEQFF. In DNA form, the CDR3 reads TGTGCCACCAGCAGAAAAGAGGCGGGAGGGCCTTGTAGCTATGAGCAGTTCTTC.